Listed below are T cell receptor beta chains from one sample, sequenced in a study of PD-L1 blockade in urothelial cancer. The protocol was immunoSEQ multiplex PCR, while the TCRdb copy is restricted to in-frame clones and leaves out a portion. Counted here are around 71,000 clones, approximately 80% occurring once; the ten biggest clones make up roughly 6.6%. The material was PBMCs, obtained around atezolizumab (anti-PD-L1) treatment. The source is a man aged 35 to 55 with urothelial cancer. Both conserved end residues are part of each CDR3.

length	J	V	CDR3
14	TRBJ2-7	TRBV11-3	CASSLTTVSYEQYF
17	TRBJ1-4	TRBV4-1	CASSQIRTVATNEKLFF
12	TRBJ1-4	TRBV5-1	CASSDGNEKLFF
16	TRBJ2-3	TRBV7-3	CASSPGTSGRTDTQYF
14	TRBJ2-1	TRBV6-5	CASVGLGNDNEQFF
12	TRBJ1-1	TRBV7-8	CASKGLDTEAFF
14	TRBJ2-7	TRBV5-1	CASSVEQGFYEQYF
15	TRBJ1-1	TRBV2	CASTPRQVRNTEAFF
14	TRBJ2-5	TRBV14	CASSLDWGPETQYF
14	TRBJ2-2	TRBV30	CAWRFASSTGELFF
12	TRBJ1-1	TRBV2	CASSLAGSVAFF
15	TRBJ2-7	TRBV19	CASSIELGTHYEQYF
15	TRBJ1-1	TRBV6-1	CASREDRGMNTEAFF
13	TRBJ1-2	TRBV30	CAWTGEGNYGYTF
15	TRBJ1-5	TRBV2	CASSAGMNRHQPQHF
17	TRBJ2-5	TRBV9	CASSVGTSGSIGETQYF
15	TRBJ2-6	TRBV13	CASSWRGSGANVLTF
16	TRBJ2-7	TRBV28	CASRPGQGRVSYEQYF
15	TRBJ2-7	TRBV5-5	CASSTGAGNTYEQYF
16	TRBJ2-7	TRBV28	CASSGGRFPHSYEQYF
12	TRBJ2-7	TRBV5-1	CASSGGPYEQYF
11	TRBJ2-3	TRBV29-1	CSTQSADTQYF
14	TRBJ2-1	TRBV10-3	CAISAWGGSNEQFF
19	TRBJ2-7	TRBV4-1	CASSPLLALAGGPTYEQYF
15	TRBJ1-5	TRBV19	CASSIIPTGQQPQHF
15	TRBJ2-3	TRBV6-5	CASRNSGGHADTQYF
15	TRBJ2-7	TRBV4-2	CASSQDWKRESEQYF
14	TRBJ2-7	TRBV18	CASSPDLGAGEQYF
15	TRBJ2-3	TRBV5-1	CASKGYRVSVDTQYF
11	TRBJ2-7	TRBV2	CASIQAYEQYF
15	TRBJ2-1	TRBV5-8	CASSPTMDIYNEQFF
12	TRBJ1-2	TRBV28	CASSSTTGGYTF
15	TRBJ2-7	TRBV28	CASSFRAQRVDEQYF
14	TRBJ2-7	TRBV7-2	CASSLNSGGYEQYF
14	TRBJ2-7	TRBV6-5	CASRLPGSSGEQYF
14	TRBJ2-7	TRBV28	CASSPSDRTYEQYF
16	TRBJ2-3	TRBV5-1	CASSPIGGGPEDTQYF
14	TRBJ1-5	TRBV7-9	CASSLAGGGQPQHF
13	TRBJ1-5	TRBV5-5	CASSLAVGQPQHF
11	TRBJ2-2	TRBV20-1	CSVQNTGELFF
14	TRBJ2-1	TRBV9	CASSGRLAGNEQFF
14	TRBJ2-1	TRBV28	CASSSGLPGNEQFF
15	TRBJ2-2	TRBV11-2	CASSGDRGRTGELFF
13	TRBJ1-2	TRBV9	CASSARQGNGYTF
13	TRBJ2-7	TRBV11-2	CASSLASSYEQYF
16	TRBJ2-1	TRBV28	CASRVWGSGSHNEQFF
13	TRBJ2-1	TRBV30	CAWSALAYNEQFF
15	TRBJ2-1	TRBV5-1	CASSLQGTTYNEQFF
11	TRBJ1-2	TRBV30	CAWRWAIGYTF
13	TRBJ2-4	TRBV29-1	CSVQGREGYIQYF
15	TRBJ1-1	TRBV7-2	CASSLARDRGTEAFF
12	TRBJ2-7	TRBV7-9	CASSLDRAEQYF
13	TRBJ2-5	TRBV7-6	CASSMDREETQYF
13	TRBJ2-5	TRBV2	CATLTGTGETQYF
16	TRBJ2-1	TRBV7-2	CASSPTTGFSDNEQFF
14	TRBJ2-1	TRBV11-2	CASSLDWLQDEQFF
18	TRBJ2-6	TRBV28	CASRAGTGGTSGANVLTF